This is a list of T cell receptor beta chains from one sample in a study of cytotoxic CD8 clonotypes in ibrutinib-treated CLL. Assay used: immunoSEQ multiplex PCR; TCRdb lists only in-frame clones, some missing. Found here are approximately 92,000 clones, approximately 77% of them singletons; the top ten hold around 23%. Sequencing was performed on PBMCs, taken after 24 months of ibrutinib treatment. These receptors were taken from a human donor with chronic lymphocytic leukemia. CDR3s include the opening cysteine and the closing phenylalanine or tryptophan. The order of the fields is D gene, J gene, V gene, clone size, CDR3 DNA, CDR3 protein. A D gene is named only where the DNA matches it firmly. The size field is filled for only some rows; it gives once, few, many or a size class.

NA TRBJ2-7 TRBV29-1 many TGCAGCGGTACGACTGGGGCAGCCGAGCAGTACTTC CSGTTGAAEQYF
NA TRBJ2-1 TRBV5-6 NA TGTGCCAGCAGCCCGGTTGGGTCCAGGGCGGTCTACAATGAGCAGTTCTTC CASSPVGSRAVYNEQFF
NA TRBJ2-6 TRBV21-1 NA TGTGCCAGCAGAGCCTCAGGGTGCTCTGGGGCCAACGTCCTGACTTTC CASRASGCSGANVLTF
NA TRBJ1-3 TRBV21-1 NA TGTGCCAGCAGCATTAAGTGGGGAAACACCATATATTTT CASSIKWGNTIYF
TRBD1 TRBJ1-1 TRBV9 few TGTGCCAGCAGCGTAGTATACAGGGGGATAAACACTGAAGCTTTCTTT CASSVVYRGINTEAFF
TRBD2 TRBJ2-1 TRBV6-1 NA TGTGCCAGCAGTGAGTTGGGTAGCGGGAATAGGTTCTACAATGAGCAGTTCTTC CASSELGSGNRFYNEQFF
NA TRBJ2-1 TRBV14 NA TGTGCCAGCAGCCACATAGGCAGGTACAATGAGCAGTTCTTC CASSHIGRYNEQFF
NA TRBJ1-6 TRBV9 NA TGTGCCAGCAGCCCCGACGGAAACACTAATTCACCCCTCCACTTT CASSPDGNTNSPLHF
NA TRBJ1-5 TRBV28 few TGTGCCAGCAGTGGACGGGGACACGTGAGCAATCAGCCCCAGCATTTT CASSGRGHVSNQPQHF
TRBD1 TRBJ1-2 TRBV6-5 NA TGTGCCAGCAGTCCGCGGACAGGCGGCTATGGCTACACCTTC CASSPRTGGYGYTF
NA TRBJ2-3 TRBV7-2 NA TGTGCCAGCAGCTTCGCAGGACTAAGCACAGATACGCAGTATTTT CASSFAGLSTDTQYF
NA TRBJ1-5 TRBV7-2 NA TGTGCCAGCAGCTTAGGTTGGGGGGATCAGCCCCAGCATTTT CASSLGWGDQPQHF
NA TRBJ1-5 TRBV6-1 few TGTGCCAGCACGGGGCGGGGGCCCCAGCATTTT CASTGRGPQHF
NA TRBJ1-2 TRBV2 NA TGTGCCAGCGGGGACCCCCCGGGTGGCTACACCTTC CASGDPPGGYTF
NA TRBJ1-1 TRBV29-1 NA TGCAGCGTTAGTGGTTTTATGAACACTGAAGCTTTCTTT CSVSGFMNTEAFF
NA TRBJ2-3 TRBV18 NA TGTGCCAGCTCACTCGACAGCACAGATACGCAGTATTTT CASSLDSTDTQYF
NA TRBJ2-7 TRBV2 NA TGTGCCAGCCATTGGAGGATGGGAGGCGAGCAGTACTTC CASHWRMGGEQYF
TRBD1 TRBJ1-1 TRBV11-2 NA TGTGCCAGCAGCTCCCAGGGGGCTGAAGCTTTCTTT CASSSQGAEAFF
NA TRBJ2-3 TRBV9 NA TGTGCCAGCAGCGTAGTACGGGGAGTGGATACGCAGTATTTT CASSVVRGVDTQYF
NA TRBJ2-1 TRBV9 many TGTGCCAGCAGTAAAGACCCCGGGGAGAATGAGCAGTTCTTC CASSKDPGENEQFF
NA TRBJ1-1 TRBV6-1 NA TGTGCCAGCAGGTTGGAACGGGGCACTGAAGCTTTCTTT CASRLERGTEAFF
NA TRBJ1-6 TRBV9 NA TGTGCCAGCAGCCCCGGAGGACCCTTTCCAAGCTCCTATAATTCACCCCTCCACTTT CASSPGGPFPSSYNSPLHF
TRBD1 TRBJ1-5 TRBV13 once TGTGCCAGCAGACAGGGGGCCGGCAATCAGCCCCAGCATTTT CASRQGAGNQPQHF
NA TRBJ2-1 TRBV7-3 once TGTGCCAGCAGCTTTGAGCGCCATGAGCAGTTCTTC CASSFERHEQFF
NA TRBJ1-5 TRBV5-1 NA TGCGCCAGCAGCATCGACAGTAGCAATCAGCCCCAGCATTTT CASSIDSSNQPQHF
NA TRBJ1-5 TRBV19 few TGTGCCAGTAAGGGGAGCAATCAGCCCCAGCATTTT CASKGSNQPQHF
NA TRBJ1-1 TRBV2 NA TGTGCCAGCAGTGAGGGGAACACTGAAGCTTTCTTT CASSEGNTEAFF
NA TRBJ2-5 TRBV5-1 NA TGCGCCAGCAGCTGGACAGCCCCGGGGGAGACCCAGTACTTC CASSWTAPGETQYF
NA TRBJ2-6 TRBV6-1 NA TGTGCCAGCAGTGAACGGCTATCTGGGGCCAACGTCCTGACTTTC CASSERLSGANVLTF
TRBD1 TRBJ2-7 TRBV11-2 NA TGTGCCAGCAGCTTAGCCCGACAGGGGACGGCCTACGAGCAGTACTTC CASSLARQGTAYEQYF
TRBD1 TRBJ2-3 TRBV7-9 NA TGTGCCAGCAGCGTGGGGACAGGGTCAGATACGCAGTATTTT CASSVGTGSDTQYF
NA TRBJ2-2 TRBV19 once TGTGCCAGTAGTATTCCCGGACGAGCGAACACCGGGGAGCTGTTTTTT CASSIPGRANTGELFF
TRBD2 TRBJ2-1 TRBV7-2 NA TGTGCCAGCAGCTTAGTAGCGGGGGGGTACAATGAGCAGTTCTTC CASSLVAGGYNEQFF
NA TRBJ2-3 TRBV28 NA TGTGCCAGCAGACCATTCCGACTAGGGGCACAGTTAGATACGCAGTATTTT CASRPFRLGAQLDTQYF
NA TRBJ2-7 TRBV10-2 NA TGCGCCAGCAGTGTAGGAGGGGGGTACGAGCAGTACTTC CASSVGGGYEQYF
NA TRBJ2-1 TRBV6-6 NA TGTGCCACCACCACAGGGCTAAATGAGCAGTTCTTC CATTTGLNEQFF
NA TRBJ2-1 TRBV7-9 NA TGTGCCAGCAGCCCAGGGACGCCTAATGAGCAGTTCTTC CASSPGTPNEQFF
TRBD1 TRBJ2-3 TRBV14 few TGTGCCAGCAGCCAGTGGACAGGGGCTAGCACAGATACGCAGTATTTT CASSQWTGASTDTQYF
NA TRBJ2-3 TRBV6-1 NA TGTGCCAGCAGTGACCCCTCCACAGATACGCAGTATTTT CASSDPSTDTQYF
NA TRBJ1-2 TRBV4-3 NA TGCGCCAGCAGCCAAGATGCGGGGCAGGGTGGCTACACCTTC CASSQDAGQGGYTF
TRBD2 TRBJ2-3 TRBV9 NA TGTGCCAGCAGCTTGGGACTAGCGGGAACAACAGATACGCAGTATTTT CASSLGLAGTTDTQYF
TRBD2 TRBJ2-7 TRBV19 NA TGTGCCAGTAGTAAGGGAGCGGGAGAGGGTTCCTACGAGCAGTACTTC CASSKGAGEGSYEQYF
NA TRBJ2-7 TRBV7-9 NA TGTGCCAGCAGCTTAGGGCATGGAGGGGACGAGCAGTACTTC CASSLGHGGDEQYF